This T cell receptor beta chain was obtained from a study of vaccination effects on CD4 cells after COVID-19. Study-wide context: After the second dose, samples were taken at median day 72.

This CDR3 comprises 16 residues. Germline V lookup: CDR1 SGHDT, CDR2 YYEEEE. The germline V and J ends were trimmed by 0 bases and 1 base, with 13 bases remaining between them. Profiled with immunoSEQ multiplex PCR; TCRdb holds only in-frame clones, not every one. The sample yields 28,000 or so clones, approximately 83% seen once. Before any sequencing was done, the ViraFEST assay used viral peptide pools to expand antigen-specific CD4+ T cells. CD4+ T cell isolation took place after 10 days of culture. Every participant took two doses of the BNT162b2 or mRNA-1273 vaccine. IL-2 medium was substituted for half the medium on days 3 and 7. Note on this clone: Its matching antigen is unknown.

The specimen was CD4+ T cells from PBMCs cultured with HCoV-NL63 spike peptides, collected after COVID-19 vaccination. This chain uses TRBV5-6 with TRBJ1-2; D is uncertain. The sequence derives from a human donor who received a COVID-19 vaccine. Some clones in this sample may be carry-over from other donors' samples. The CDR3 DNA reads TGTGCCAGCAGCTTGGTCCGAGTCATCCTTAACTATGGCTACACCTTC. It is translated as CASSLVRVILNYGYTF.